This T cell receptor beta chain was profiled in a study of T cells in Graves' hyperthyroidism and ophthalmopathy. The CDR3 sequence is 16 residues long. V was pared by 4 bases and J by 5 bases, with 20 bases between. Germline V gives CDR1 LNHDA, CDR2 SQIVND (reference sequence). The TCR beta CDR3 regions underwent amplification using RNA transcripts as the source. RT-PCR in the first round (using the HTBI primer set) targeted the TCR CDR3. TCRdb ran MiXCR on the multiplex PCR reads and lists one entry per CDR3 protein. This sample has about 260,000 distinct CDR3 sequences, with approximately 16% found just once. Study-wide findings and caveats: For ophthalmopathy, model prediction preceded onset by a median 6.5 months. Clonotypes that were expanded in thyroid above 0.001 mostly appeared in blood too.

Comments on this clonotype: Its antigen is not identified.

Using 10 ml of fresh peripheral blood, PBMCs were prepared. This sequence originates from a woman under 30 with Graves' ophthalmopathy. The chain couples TRBV19 to TRBJ1-1; TRBD1 might be the D (6 bases). The sample consisted of blood. The CDR3, as DNA: TGTGCCAGTAGTACCCCTAGGGGGGGCGTAGGGACTGAAGCTTTCTTT. Translated: CASSTPRGGVGTEAFF.